A single sample gave rise to the 20 T cell receptor beta chains below, sequenced in a study of cytomegalovirus exposure and HLA in healthy donors. Primers for the PCR totalled 60 Vbeta and 13 Jbeta. Produced via immunoSEQ multiplex PCR; TCRdb's table is partial and in-frame only. This sample has 100,000 to 150,000 clones, with roughly 75% found just once. What was sequenced was PBMCs. Receptor source: a woman aged 50 to 60 in good health and CMV-seronegative.

The sample holds a few counts of this clone. The gene calls are TRBV4-3 and TRBJ2-2; perhaps TRBD2 as D (5 bases). CDR1 is LGHNA, CDR2 YSLEER, per germline. The V gene lost 2 bases and the J gene lost 3 bases, with 13 bases spanning the gap. The CDR3 extends over 16 amino acids. CDR3 sequence: CASSQPADYHTGELFF. The CDR3 DNA reads TGCGCCAGCAGCCAACCTGCCGACTATCACACCGGGGAGCTGTTTTTT.

The chain has TRBV5-1 and TRBJ2-7; D may be TRBD2 (6 bases). The ends were cut back, 0 bases at V and 3 bases at J, with 10 bases in the middle. This CDR3 has 14 amino acids. Germline V gene data show CDR1 as SGHRS and CDR2 as YFSETQ. In DNA, the CDR3 is TGCGCCAGCAGCTTGGCTGGCGGGAACTACGAGCAGTACTTC. Amino acid sequence: CASSLAGGNYEQYF.

In DNA form, the CDR3 reads TGCGCCAGCAGCTTGGAGTGGACAGGGACGTACAATGAGCAGTTCTTC. Protein sequence: CASSLEWTGTYNEQFF. This rearrangement joins TRBV5-1 to TRBJ2-1; 8 bases fit TRBD1. Germline assignment: CDR1 SGHRS and CDR2 YFSETQ. V lost 0 bases, J lost 4 bases, and 6 bases stayed unmatched. There are 16 residues in the CDR3.

The chain combines TRBV12-5 with TRBJ1-3; 7 bases fit TRBD1. The CDR3 spans 13 residues. The V gene's germline CDR1 is LGHNT and CDR2 FRNRAP. After removal of 1 base from V and 6 bases from J, the junction contained 0 bases not matched to a gene. The CDR3 protein is CASGLEGANTIYF. The CDR3 bases are TGTGCTAGTGGTTTGGAGGGGGCAAACACCATATATTTT.

V usage is TRBV7-2 and J usage is TRBJ2-3, with 13 bases fitting TRBD2. This CDR3 has 18 amino acids. Germline V gene sequence: CDR1 SGHTA, CDR2 FQGNSA. V gave up 4 bases and J gave up 4 bases; unmatched junction bases: 11. For the CDR3, the DNA is TGTGCCAGCAGCTCCGCTCGGACTAGCGGGAGTAGGGCAGATACGCAGTATTTT. This sequence encodes CASSSARTSGSRADTQYF.

The gene calls are TRBV30 and TRBJ1-1; 7 bases line up with TRBD1. The CDR3 consists of 15 residues. V lost 3 bases to trimming and J lost 3 bases; unmatched junction nucleotides: 10. The germline gives CDR1 GTSNPN, CDR2 SVGIG (reference sequence). CDR3 DNA: TGTGCCTGGAGGGGCTTAGGGGGCCGAGACACTGAAGCTTTCTTT. It is translated as CAWRGLGGRDTEAFF.

This clone was picked up a small number of times. The chain carries TRBV6-6 and TRBJ2-3; TRBD2 might be the D (6 bases). The V end lost 4 bases, the J end lost 5 bases, and 13 bases lay between the germline ends. The CDR3 spans 14 residues. CDR1 is MNHNY, CDR2 SVGAGI, per germline (reference sequence). Written as DNA, the CDR3 is TGTGCCAGCAGTTTCGGGACTCTTGTAGATACGCAGTATTTT. Amino acid sequence: CASSFGTLVDTQYF.

The rearrangement joins TRBV7-2 to TRBJ2-1, with 7 nucleotides matching TRBD1. V lost 1 base to trimming and J lost 6 bases; unmatched junction nucleotides: 12. Germline V lookup: CDR1 SGHTA, CDR2 FQGNSA. The CDR3 extends over 17 amino acids. The CDR3: CASSLDLRRGQVNEQFF. The CDR3 bases are TGTGCCAGCAGCTTAGATCTTAGAAGGGGGCAGGTCAATGAGCAGTTCTTC.

This chain uses TRBV5-4 with TRBJ2-7; tentatively, D is TRBD2 (5 bases). Germline loops: CDR1 SGHNT, CDR2 YYREEE (reference sequence). V was clipped by 4 bases and J by 2 bases, with 10 bases between them. The CDR3 has 13 amino acids. CDR3 in amino acids: CASSRERAYEQYF. DNA of the CDR3: TGTGCCAGCAGCCGGGAAAGGGCCTACGAGCAGTACTTC. The whole variable domain, filled in from reference TRBV5-4 and TRBJ2-7, reads ETGVTQSPTHLIKTRGQQVTLRCSSQSGHNTVSWYQQALGQGPQFIFQYYREEENGRGNFPPRFSGLQFPNYSSELNVNALELDDSALYLCASSRERAYEQYFGPGTRLTVT.

This chain joins TRBV4-1 and TRBJ2-7, with D perhaps TRBD1 (6 bases). CDR1 is MGHRA and CDR2 is YSYEKL in the germline V gene. There are 13 residues in the CDR3. V was clipped by 4 bases and J by 2 bases, with 9 bases between them. Here the CDR3 reads CASSRGQTYEQYF. DNA of the CDR3: TGCGCCAGCAGCCGAGGACAGACCTACGAGCAGTACTTC.

This clone was seen only a few times. The genes are TRBV7-2 and TRBJ2-1; 7 nucleotides line up with TRBD2. CDR1 is SGHTA, CDR2 FQGNSA, per germline. The CDR3 is 14 amino acids. V lost 9 bases and J lost 5; bases outside the gene matches: 10. CDR3 sequence: CASHKRDGHNEQFF. DNA of the CDR3: TGTGCCAGTCATAAGCGGGACGGACACAATGAGCAGTTCTTC.

J is TRBJ1-1 and V is TRBV4-3; no clear D gene. Trimming removed 0 bases from V and 3 bases from J, with 14 bases in between. The CDR3 consists of 16 residues. The germline V gene encodes CDR1 LGHNA and CDR2 YSLEER. The chain's CDR3 is CASSQEWAGIDTEAFF. The CDR3 DNA is TGCGCCAGCAGCCAAGAATGGGCAGGCATCGACACTGAAGCTTTCTTT.

The rearrangement joins TRBV4-2 to TRBJ2-2, with D possibly TRBD2 on 5 matching bases. The CDR3 spans 18 residues. V lost 0 bases and J lost 0, with 14 bases in between. Germline-derived CDR1 and CDR2 are LGHNA and YNFKEQ. Written as DNA, the CDR3 is TGTGCCAGCAGCCAAGATCTGGCGGGCGTTACGAACACCGGGGAGCTGTTTTTT. It is translated as CASSQDLAGVTNTGELFF.

This clone was recorded only once. CDR3 DNA: TGTGCCAGCAGCTACGAAGGAGTTGAAGCTTTCTTT. Encoded protein: CASSYEGVEAFF. The V call is TRBV6-5, the J call TRBJ1-1; D not resolved. Germline-derived CDR1 and CDR2 are MNHEY and SVGAGI. The CDR3 is 12 residues long. Trimming took 6 bases from V and 7 from J, leaving 12 bases between them.

The rearrangement joins TRBV5-1 to TRBJ1-2, with D possibly being TRBD1 (6 bases). Germline values: CDR1 SGHRS, CDR2 YFSETQ. CDR3 length: 15 amino acids. V was shortened by 4 bases and J by 3 bases, with 16 bases between the two germline ends. The CDR3 loop is CASSLTQGLDYGYTF. CDR3 nucleotide sequence: TGCGCCAGCAGCCTAACACAGGGTCTGGACTATGGCTACACCTTC.

This clone was detected only a few times. The rearrangement links TRBV7-2 to TRBJ2-1; D possibly corresponds to TRBD2 (7 bases). Trimming left V 7 bases short and J 8 bases short, with 18 bases between. The CDR3 consists of 14 residues. The germline gives CDR1 SGHTA, CDR2 FQGNSA. The DNA of the CDR3 is TGTGCCAGCATAAGGGGGAGGGCCGACTATGAGCAGTTCTTC. Protein sequence: CASIRGRADYEQFF.

This chain joins TRBV7-2 and TRBJ2-2, with D perhaps TRBD1 (5 bases). The germline gives CDR1 SGHTA, CDR2 FQGNSA. Trimming cost V 1 base and J 7 bases, with 22 bases left between them. The CDR3 runs 18 residues. The CDR3 here is CASSLVTGGFVSRGELFF. CDR3 DNA sequence: TGTGCCAGCAGCTTAGTTACAGGTGGATTTGTTTCGCGCGGGGAGCTGTTTTTT.

The CDR3 sequence: CASSLGTSGRRTDTQYF. The CDR3 DNA reads TGTGCCAGCAGTCTAGGGACTAGCGGGAGGCGCACAGATACGCAGTATTTT. This chain joins TRBV27 and TRBJ2-3; 15 nucleotides align to TRBD2. This CDR3 region has 17 residues. The trim removed 5 bases at V and 1 base at J, leaving 4 bases unmatched. Germline lookup yields CDR1 MNHEY and CDR2 SMNVEV (reference sequence).

This clone was observed once. The chain employs TRBV7-8 and TRBJ2-4; TRBD2 might be the D (7 bases). Germline assignment: CDR1 SGHVS and CDR2 FQNEAQ. V was pared by 1 base and J by 16 bases, with 23 bases between. The CDR3 contains 15 residues. Here the CDR3 reads CASSLGRGDLADRYF. The CDR3 bases are TGTGCCAGCAGCTTAGGGAGGGGGGATCTAGCGGACAGATACTTC.

The J gene is TRBJ1-5, the V gene TRBV6-5, with 9 bases aligning to TRBD1. From germline, CDR1 is MNHEY and CDR2 SVGAGI. The CDR3 is 14 amino acids. The V gene end was trimmed by 5 bases and the J gene end by 7 bases; junction bases not matched to a gene: 6. This CDR3 reads CASSPDRGSQPQHF. CDR3 sequence (DNA): TGTGCCAGCAGTCCAGACAGGGGGAGCCAGCCCCAGCATTTT.